This T cell receptor beta chain was recorded in a study of identical twins. V was clipped by 0 bases and J by 2 bases, with 27 bases between them. The germline CDR1 and CDR2 sequences are MGHRA and YSYEKL. CDR3 length equals 21 residues. TCRdb re-called the 5' RACE reads through MiXCR, storing one row per CDR3 protein. The sample shows some 690,000 distinct CDR3 sequences, 21% of them seen only once. This same sample was also taken into another study, of T cells expressing NK-cell markers. That work contributes: In about six donors, dominant CD3+CD56+NKG2C+ clones formed about 1.0-7.0% of CD8+ cells.

The clonotype was recovered from a woman aged 18-29 years in good health. The rearrangement joins TRBV4-1 to TRBJ2-3; TRBD1 is a possible D gene (5 bases). The specimen was PBMCs. CDR3 in DNA: TGCGCCAGCAGCCAAGATCGGGCAGGGCCCTCGCCCCACGGTGCCACAGATACGCAGTATTTT. Amino acid sequence: CASSQDRAGPSPHGATDTQYF.